The 25 T cell receptor beta chains below all came from one sample that was sequenced in a study of T cell responses to AZD1222 COVID-19 vaccine. The repertoire was sequenced with immunoSEQ multiplex PCR; TCRdb's copy has only in-frame clones and lacks some. Seen here are about 120,000 clones, 70% to 90% observed once, and the top ten hold around 1.6%. The sample in question was peripheral blood, obtained on day 0 of AZD1222 vaccination. These receptors were taken from an adult in good health.

This chain joins TRBV5-1 and TRBJ1-2; D possibly corresponds to TRBD1 (6 bases). Trimming shortened V by 4 bases and J by 8 bases, and 21 bases separated the two germline ends. From germline, CDR1 is SGHRS and CDR2 YFSETQ. This CDR3 has 15 residues. CDR3 protein: CASSRGQGWLGGYTF. CDR3 DNA sequence: TGCGCCAGCAGCCGGGGGCAGGGGTGGTTAGGAGGCTACACCTTC.

The gene calls are TRBV7-2 and TRBJ1-2, with 8 nucleotides matching TRBD1. The germline CDR1 and CDR2 sequences are SGHTA and FQGNSA. This CDR3 spans 15 amino acids. Unmatched junction bases numbered 9, after V lost 3 bases and J lost 6 bases. CDR3 in amino acids: CASSFPDRVKNGYTF. The CDR3 DNA reads as TGTGCCAGCAGCTTTCCGGACAGGGTAAAGAATGGCTACACCTTC.

This clone was detected once. The same CDR3 arises from other DNA sequences in this sample as well. V is TRBV6-5 and J is TRBJ1-1; the D is unclear. This CDR3 contains 14 residues. The germline V gene has CDR1 MNHEY and CDR2 SVGAGI. The germline V and J ends were trimmed by 2 bases and 0 bases, with 7 bases remaining between them. For the CDR3, the DNA is TGTGCCAGCAGTTACCGTGCAATGAACACTGAAGCTTTCTTT. It encodes CASSYRAMNTEAFF.

This chain uses TRBV30 with TRBJ1-2; D ambiguous. The CDR3 extends over 13 amino acids. The V end lost 0 bases, the J end lost 6 bases, and 11 bases lay between the germline ends. Germline V gene lookup returns CDR1 GTSNPN and CDR2 SVGIG (reference sequence). The CDR3 nucleotides read TGTGCCTGGAGTGTTGGCGGGCGGAATGGCTACACCTTC. Its translation: CAWSVGGRNGYTF.

The genes are TRBV5-6 and TRBJ2-7, with 10 positions matching TRBD1. The CDR3 covers 14 residues. V was pared by 4 bases and J by 5 bases, with 6 bases of the junction left unmatched. CDR1 is SGHDT, CDR2 YYEEEE, per germline. This chain's CDR3 is CASSGGQGFNEQYF. The DNA of the CDR3 is TGTGCCAGCAGCGGGGGACAGGGGTTCAACGAGCAGTACTTC.

V gene TRBV7-9 combines with J gene TRBJ1-1, with D maybe TRBD1 (5 bases). The V gene's germline CDR1 is SEHNR and CDR2 FQNEAQ (reference sequence). The CDR3 extends over 15 amino acids. Trimming took off 4 bases at V and 1 base at J, with 13 bases between the two ends. CDR3 in amino acids: CASSSPGLQNTEAFF. In nucleotides, the CDR3 is TGTGCCAGCAGCTCCCCGGGGCTACAGAACACTGAAGCTTTCTTT.

The chain couples TRBV6-5 to TRBJ1-5; 9 bases are shared with TRBD1. CDR3 length: 14 residues. Germline V CDR1 and CDR2: MNHEY, SVGAGI. J lost 7 bases, V lost 5 bases, and 6 bases had no gene match. The CDR3 DNA reads as TGTGCCAGCAGTCAACAGGGGGCTCGGCAGCCCCAGCATTTT. Translating gives CASSQQGARQPQHF.

This clone was seen once. V and J are TRBV6-5 and TRBJ1-1; maybe TRBD1 (5 bases). In germline, CDR1 is MNHEY, CDR2 SVGAGI. The length of the CDR3 is 15 residues. Trimming pared 6 bases from V and 5 bases from J, leaving 19 bases between. This CDR3 reads CASRERGRVRTEAFF. The CDR3 coding sequence is TGTGCCAGCAGGGAGCGGGGCCGGGTAAGAACTGAAGCTTTCTTT.

The chain couples TRBV6-2 or TRBV6-3 to TRBJ1-1; D ambiguous. CDR1 MNHEY and CDR2 SVGEGT come from the germline V gene. The ends were cut back, 4 bases at V and 1 base at J, with 13 bases in the middle. The CDR3 spans 15 residues. CDR3 sequence: CASSSVVTANTEAFF. CDR3 in DNA: TGTGCCAGCAGTTCCGTGGTAACGGCGAACACTGAAGCTTTCTTT.

The genes are TRBV18 and TRBJ1-3; TRBD1 aligns across 8 bases. V was clipped by 6 bases and J by 0 bases; unmatched bases: 7. Germline values: CDR1 KGHSH, CDR2 LQKENI. This CDR3 region has 16 residues. The CDR3 sequence is CASSWTGLNSGNTIYF. As DNA, the CDR3 is TGTGCCAGCTCCTGGACAGGGCTAAACTCTGGAAACACCATATATTTT.

This clone was recorded a few times. The rearrangement uses TRBV3-1 (or the pseudogene TRBV3-2) and TRBJ2-2; D may match TRBD1 or TRBD2 (5 bases each). The CDR3 extends over 14 amino acids. V was clipped by 4 bases and J by 4 bases, with 10 bases between them. The germline gives CDR1 LGHDT, CDR2 YNNKEL (reference sequence). The CDR3 DNA follows: TGTGCCAGCAGCCCCGGGACGTTCACCGGGGAGCTGTTTTTT. Translated: CASSPGTFTGELFF.

The chain has TRBV7-2 and TRBJ2-1, with 14 bases identical to TRBD2. After removal of 5 bases from V and 7 bases from J, the junction contained 10 bases not matched to a gene. Germline V CDR1 and CDR2: SGHTA, FQGNSA. CDR3 length: 17 amino acids. CDR3 protein: CASSQTSGRALRNEQFF. The CDR3 DNA is TGTGCCAGCAGCCAGACTAGCGGGAGGGCCCTCCGAAATGAGCAGTTCTTC.

The chain joins TRBV5-1 to TRBJ2-7, with 8 bases aligning to TRBD1. Germline CDR1 and CDR2: SGHRS and YFSETQ. The V and J ends lost 3 bases and 7 bases, in that order; junction bases with no gene match: 9. There are 14 residues in the CDR3. CDR3 coding DNA: TGCGCCAGCAGCTCCTCGACAGGGGCAGGAGAGCAGTACTTC. Residues: CASSSSTGAGEQYF.

V is TRBV28 and J is TRBJ2-3, with 9 nucleotides matching TRBD1. V shed 5 bases and J 4 bases; nucleotides not matched to a gene: 16. The CDR3 runs 18 residues. Germline V gene sequence: CDR1 MDHEN, CDR2 SYDVKM. This chain's CDR3 is CASSPSVGTGYDPDTQYF. CDR3 in DNA: TGTGCCAGCAGTCCGTCCGTTGGGACAGGGTATGATCCAGATACGCAGTATTTT.

This chain uses TRBV6-5 with TRBJ1-2; D is unresolved. The CDR3 is 14 amino acids. The germline gives CDR1 MNHEY, CDR2 SVGAGI. Trimming left V 0 bases short and J 4 bases short, with 9 bases between. CDR3 sequence reads: CASSYSRAVYGYTF. CDR3 nucleotide sequence: TGTGCCAGCAGTTACTCGAGGGCGGTCTATGGCTACACCTTC.

The chain uses TRBV7-2 and TRBJ1-1; maybe TRBD1 (5 bases). Germline loops: CDR1 SGHTA, CDR2 FQGNSA. The CDR3 loop spans 13 amino acids. Trimming pared 5 bases from V and 9 bases from J, leaving 16 bases between. The CDR3 coding sequence is TGTGCCAGCAGCCCTAGGGTGGGGCCGAAAGCTTTCTTT. This encodes CASSPRVGPKAFF.

This clone was found once. This chain connects TRBV28 to TRBJ1-4; D call uncertain. The CDR3 loop spans 12 amino acids. V was trimmed by 8 bases and J by 5 bases, leaving 9 bases between them. Germline V gives CDR1 MDHEN, CDR2 SYDVKM. Written as DNA, the CDR3 is TGTGCCAGCGCCCTCAGGAATGAAAAACTGTTTTTT. Encoded protein: CASALRNEKLFF.

The J gene is TRBJ1-6, the V gene TRBV6-2 or TRBV6-3; D is possibly TRBD1 (6 bases). The CDR3 consists of 14 residues. V was trimmed by 6 bases and J by 6 bases, leaving 12 bases between them. CDR1 is MNHEY and CDR2 is SVGEGT in the germline V gene. The CDR3 sequence: CASSRGQFNSPLHF. The CDR3 DNA sequence: TGTGCCAGCAGCCGAGGACAGTTTAATTCACCCCTCCACTTT.

The chain has TRBV6-5 and TRBJ2-7; D might be TRBD2 (6 bases). CDR1 and CDR2 (germline): MNHEY, SVGAGI. The CDR3 loop spans 13 amino acids. The V end was cut by 4 bases, the J end by 8 bases, with 15 bases between. The CDR3 reads CASSSRDLGKQYF. For the CDR3, the DNA is TGTGCCAGCAGTTCCCGGGACTTGGGGAAGCAGTACTTC.

The genes are TRBV19 and TRBJ2-2; 9 bases align to TRBD1. CDR3 size: 14 residues. V was pared by 9 bases and J by 3 bases, with 5 bases of the junction left unmatched. Germline loops: CDR1 LNHDA, CDR2 SQIVND (reference sequence). The CDR3 DNA reads TGTGCCAGCCGGGACAGGGAGGACACCGGGGAGCTGTTTTTT. Its translation is CASRDREDTGELFF.

The chain links TRBV28 to TRBJ2-5; tentatively, D is TRBD2 (6 bases). Germline V gene lookup returns CDR1 MDHEN and CDR2 SYDVKM. The CDR3 spans 16 residues. V was clipped by 3 bases and J by 4 bases, with 18 bases between them. Here the CDR3 reads CASSFARRGPGETQYF. CDR3 sequence (DNA): TGTGCCAGCAGTTTCGCCAGGCGGGGCCCAGGAGAGACCCAGTACTTC. Drawing the rest from reference TRBV28 and TRBJ2-5, the complete variable domain is DVKVTQSSRYLVKRTGEKVFLECVQDMDHENMFWYRQDPGLGLRLIYFSYDVKMKEKGDIPEGYSVSREKKERFSLILESASTNQTSMYLCASSFARRGPGETQYFGPGTRLLVL.

The chain has TRBV7-2 and TRBJ2-1; D remains ambiguous. V dropped 4 bases and J dropped 0 bases, with 19 bases sitting between them. CDR1 SGHTA and CDR2 FQGNSA come from the germline V gene. This CDR3 contains 18 residues. The CDR3 coding sequence is TGTGCCAGCAGCTCCGGGTTGGTCGGCATAAGCTCCTACAATGAGCAGTTCTTC. Translated, it gives CASSSGLVGISSYNEQFF. The entire variable domain, with the rest obtained from reference TRBV7-2 and TRBJ2-1, is as follows: GAGVSQSPSNKVTEKGKDVELRCDPISGHTALYWYRQSLGQGLEFLIYFQGNSAPDKSGLPSDRFSAERTGGSVSTLTIQRTQQEDSAVYLCASSSGLVGISSYNEQFFGPGTRLTVL.

The genes are TRBV19 and TRBJ2-7; 12 bases map to TRBD2. The V and J ends lost 4 bases and 3 bases, in that order; junction bases with no gene match: 1. This CDR3 region has 14 residues. Per the germline V gene, CDR1 is LNHDA and CDR2 is SQIVND (reference sequence). CDR3 loop: CASSKLAGGYEQYF. The CDR3 DNA reads TGTGCCAGTAGTAAACTAGCGGGGGGCTACGAGCAGTACTTC.

The chain recombines TRBV11-3 with TRBJ1-1; D may be TRBD1 (6 bases). The V end lost 6 bases, the J end lost 3 bases, and 14 bases lay between the germline ends. The CDR3 has 14 residues. CDR1 SGHNT and CDR2 YENEEA come from the germline V gene. CDR3 sequence: CASRETGFDTEAFF. The CDR3 region has the DNA TGTGCCAGCAGGGAAACAGGGTTCGACACTGAAGCTTTCTTT.

The gene calls are TRBV7-2 and TRBJ2-6; perhaps D is TRBD1 or TRBD2 (5 bases each). This CDR3 comprises 18 residues. The V end was cut by 5 bases, the J end by 0 bases, with 17 bases between. Germline V gene lookup returns CDR1 SGHTA and CDR2 FQGNSA. The CDR3 sequence: CASSPKQGGGSGANVLTF. The CDR3 region has the DNA TGTGCCAGCAGCCCGAAGCAGGGTGGGGGCTCTGGGGCCAACGTCCTGACTTTC. The full variable domain, its missing parts supplied by reference TRBV7-2 and TRBJ2-6, is GAGVSQSPSNKVTEKGKDVELRCDPISGHTALYWYRQSLGQGLEFLIYFQGNSAPDKSGLPSDRFSAERTGGSVSTLTIQRTQQEDSAVYLCASSPKQGGGSGANVLTFGAGSRLTVL.